This T cell receptor beta chain was profiled in a study of T cells in Graves' hyperthyroidism and ophthalmopathy. Participants, patients aged 18 to 65, had newly diagnosed hyperthyroidism with a duration under 2 months. In its sample, this clonotype was seen many times. TCR beta CDR3 region amplification was performed from RNA transcripts. The study used the HTBI primer set for a first-round RT-PCR of the TCR CDR3. TCRdb passed the multiplex PCR reads through MiXCR, listing each CDR3 protein once. In the table there are fewer than 300,000 distinct CDR3 sequences, roughly 15% of which are singletons. V lost 8 bases to trimming and J lost 5 bases; unmatched junction nucleotides: 6. The germline V gene has CDR1 SGHAT and CDR2 FQNNGV. The CDR3 runs to 12 residues.

Sequenced material: blood. This clonotype was obtained from a woman aged 45-60 years with Graves' hyperthyroidism that later progressed to Graves' ophthalmopathy. The chain joins TRBV11-2 to TRBJ2-7; 7 bases line up with TRBD2. As DNA, the CDR3 is TGTGCCAGCTGTGGGGGGGAGCACGAGCAGTACTTC. The encoded protein is CASCGGEHEQYF.